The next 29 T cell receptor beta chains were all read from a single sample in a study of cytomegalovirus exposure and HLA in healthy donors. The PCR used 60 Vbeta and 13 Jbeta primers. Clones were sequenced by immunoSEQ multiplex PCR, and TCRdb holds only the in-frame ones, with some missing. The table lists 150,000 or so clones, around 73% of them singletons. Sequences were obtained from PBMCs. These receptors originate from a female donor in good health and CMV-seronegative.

Here the CDR3 DNA reads TGTGCCAGCGAGGCCGGGACAGGGGCCTACGAGCAGTACTTC. Translation gives CASEAGTGAYEQYF. The rearrangement links TRBV6-6 to TRBJ2-7; 10 bases map to TRBD1. The CDR3 has 14 amino acids. Germline V lookup: CDR1 MNHNY, CDR2 SVGAGI (reference sequence). The V and J ends lost 8 bases and 2 bases, in that order; junction bases with no gene match: 6.

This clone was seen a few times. The CDR3 spells CASSPLGQGNEKLFF. The CDR3 nucleotides read TGTGCCAGCAGTCCTCTCGGACAGGGAAATGAAAAACTGTTTTTT. This chain connects TRBV28 to TRBJ1-4, with TRBD1 matching 8 bases. Germline assignment: CDR1 MDHEN and CDR2 SYDVKM. The length of the CDR3 is 15 residues. J was trimmed by 5 bases and V by 5 bases; bases with no gene match: 7.

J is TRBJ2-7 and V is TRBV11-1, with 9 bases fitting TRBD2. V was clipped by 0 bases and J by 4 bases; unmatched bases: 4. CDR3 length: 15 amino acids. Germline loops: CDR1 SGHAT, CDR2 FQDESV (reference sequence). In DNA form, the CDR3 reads TGTGCCAGCAGCTTAGCCGGGACTAGCTTTTACGAGCAGTACTTC. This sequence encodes CASSLAGTSFYEQYF.

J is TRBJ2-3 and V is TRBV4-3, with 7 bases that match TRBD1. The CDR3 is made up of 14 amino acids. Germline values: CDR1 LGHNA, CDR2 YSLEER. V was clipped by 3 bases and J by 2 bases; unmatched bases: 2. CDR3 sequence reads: CASSQTGSTDTQYF. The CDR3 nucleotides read TGCGCCAGCAGCCAGACAGGGTCCACAGATACGCAGTATTTT.

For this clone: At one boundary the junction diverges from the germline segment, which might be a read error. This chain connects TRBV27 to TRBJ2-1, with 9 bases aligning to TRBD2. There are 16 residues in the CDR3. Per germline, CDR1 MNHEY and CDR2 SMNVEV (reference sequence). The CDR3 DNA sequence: TGTGCCAGCATTTTAAGGGCGGGAGGGCCTTACAATGAGCAGTTCTTC. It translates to CASILRAGGPYNEQFF.

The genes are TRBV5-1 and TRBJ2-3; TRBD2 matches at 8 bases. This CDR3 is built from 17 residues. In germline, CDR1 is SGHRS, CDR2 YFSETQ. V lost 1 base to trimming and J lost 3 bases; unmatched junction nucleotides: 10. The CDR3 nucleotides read TGCGCCAGCAGCTTGCGGTATCCGGGAGGGAGGACAGATACGCAGTATTTT. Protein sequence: CASSLRYPGGRTDTQYF.

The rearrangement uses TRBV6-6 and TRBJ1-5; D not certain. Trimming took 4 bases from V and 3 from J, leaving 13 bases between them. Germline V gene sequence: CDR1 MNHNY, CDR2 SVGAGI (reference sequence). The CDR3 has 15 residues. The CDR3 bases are TGTGCCAGCAGTTGGGCGGGATCACCCAATCAGCCCCAGCATTTT. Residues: CASSWAGSPNQPQHF.

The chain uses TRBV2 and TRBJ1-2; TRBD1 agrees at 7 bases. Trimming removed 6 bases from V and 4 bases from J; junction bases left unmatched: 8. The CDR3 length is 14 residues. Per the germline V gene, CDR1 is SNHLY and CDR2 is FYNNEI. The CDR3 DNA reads TGTGCCAGCAGGCCCGGACAGGCAATCTATGGCTACACCTTC. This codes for CASRPGQAIYGYTF.

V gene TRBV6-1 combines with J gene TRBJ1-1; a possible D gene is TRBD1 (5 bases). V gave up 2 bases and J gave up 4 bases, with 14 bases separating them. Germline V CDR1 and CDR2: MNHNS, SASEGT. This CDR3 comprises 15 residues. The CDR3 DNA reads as TGTGCCAGCAGTGAAATAATCGTGGGGGGCACTGAAGCTTTCTTT. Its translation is CASSEIIVGGTEAFF.

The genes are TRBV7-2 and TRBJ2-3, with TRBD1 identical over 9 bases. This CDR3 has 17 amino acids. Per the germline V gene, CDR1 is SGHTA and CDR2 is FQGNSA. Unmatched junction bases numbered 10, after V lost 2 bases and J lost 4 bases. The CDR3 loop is CASSLSYNRGPADTQYF. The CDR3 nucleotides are TGTGCCAGCAGCTTAAGTTACAACAGGGGGCCCGCAGATACGCAGTATTTT.

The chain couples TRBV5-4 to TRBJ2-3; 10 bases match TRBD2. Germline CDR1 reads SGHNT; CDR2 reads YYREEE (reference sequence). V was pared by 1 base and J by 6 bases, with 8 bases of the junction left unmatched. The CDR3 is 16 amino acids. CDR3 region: CASSLSSGSISDTQYF. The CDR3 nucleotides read TGTGCCAGCAGCTTGTCTAGCGGGAGCATCTCCGATACGCAGTATTTT.

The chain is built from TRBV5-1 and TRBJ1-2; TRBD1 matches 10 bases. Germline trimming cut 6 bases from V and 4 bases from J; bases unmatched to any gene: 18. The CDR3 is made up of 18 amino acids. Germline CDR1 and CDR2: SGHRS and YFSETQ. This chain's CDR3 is CASTSTGGADFRGYGYTF. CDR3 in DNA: TGCGCCAGCACATCGACAGGGGGCGCCGACTTCCGGGGCTATGGCTACACCTTC. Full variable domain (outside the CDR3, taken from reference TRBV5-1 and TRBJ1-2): KAGVTQTPRYLIKTRGQQVTLSCSPISGHRSVSWYQQTPGQGLQFLFEYFSETQRNKGNFPGRFSGRQFSNSRSEMNVSTLELGDSALYLCASTSTGGADFRGYGYTFGSGTRLTVV.

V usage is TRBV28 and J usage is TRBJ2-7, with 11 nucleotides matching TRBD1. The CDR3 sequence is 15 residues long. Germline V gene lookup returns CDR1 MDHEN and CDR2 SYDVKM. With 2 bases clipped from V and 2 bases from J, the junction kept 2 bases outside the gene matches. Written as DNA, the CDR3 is TGTGCCAGCAGTTTAGCGGGACAGGGGGCCTACGAGCAGTACTTC. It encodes CASSLAGQGAYEQYF.

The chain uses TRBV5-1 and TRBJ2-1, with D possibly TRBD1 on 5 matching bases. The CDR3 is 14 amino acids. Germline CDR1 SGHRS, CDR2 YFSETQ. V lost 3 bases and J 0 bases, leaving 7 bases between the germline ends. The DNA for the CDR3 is TGCGCCAGCAGCTCAGACAGCTCCTACAATGAGCAGTTCTTC. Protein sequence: CASSSDSSYNEQFF.

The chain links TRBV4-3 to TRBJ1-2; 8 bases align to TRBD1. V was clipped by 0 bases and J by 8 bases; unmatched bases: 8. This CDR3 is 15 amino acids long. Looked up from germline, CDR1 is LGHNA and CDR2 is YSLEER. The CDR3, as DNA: TGCGCCAGCAGCCAAGAGGTCGCAGGGGGCCAGGGCTACACCTTC. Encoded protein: CASSQEVAGGQGYTF.

The chain's CDR3 is CASSETGLRSYGYTF. The CDR3 DNA reads as TGCGCCAGCAGCGAAACAGGGCTGAGAAGCTATGGCTACACCTTC. V usage is TRBV5-1 and J usage is TRBJ1-2; D is perhaps TRBD1 (6 bases). This CDR3 is built from 15 residues. Looked up from germline, CDR1 is SGHRS and CDR2 is YFSETQ. The V gene lost 4 bases and the J gene lost 4 bases, with 17 bases spanning the gap. The whole variable domain, filled in from reference TRBV5-1 and TRBJ1-2, reads KAGVTQTPRYLIKTRGQQVTLSCSPISGHRSVSWYQQTPGQGLQFLFEYFSETQRNKGNFPGRFSGRQFSNSRSEMNVSTLELGDSALYLCASSETGLRSYGYTFGSGTRLTVV.

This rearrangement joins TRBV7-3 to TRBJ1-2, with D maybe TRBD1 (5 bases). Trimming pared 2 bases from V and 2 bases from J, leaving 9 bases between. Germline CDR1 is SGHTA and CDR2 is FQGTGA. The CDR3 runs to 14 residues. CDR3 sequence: CASSLDGGNYGYTF. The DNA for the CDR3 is TGTGCCAGCAGCTTAGATGGGGGGAACTATGGCTACACCTTC.

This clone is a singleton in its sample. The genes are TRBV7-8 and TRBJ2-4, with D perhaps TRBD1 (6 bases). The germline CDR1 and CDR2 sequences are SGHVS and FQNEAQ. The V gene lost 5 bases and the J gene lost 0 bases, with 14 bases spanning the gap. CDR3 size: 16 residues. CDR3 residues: CASSERTDLAKNIQYF. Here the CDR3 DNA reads TGTGCCAGCAGCGAACGGACAGACCTAGCCAAAAACATTCAGTACTTC.

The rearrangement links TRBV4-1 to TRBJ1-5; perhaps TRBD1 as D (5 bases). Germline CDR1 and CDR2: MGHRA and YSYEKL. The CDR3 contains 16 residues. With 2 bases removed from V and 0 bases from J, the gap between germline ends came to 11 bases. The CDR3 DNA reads TGCGCCAGCAGCCAACGCCGGGACTCTAGCAATCAGCCCCAGCATTTT. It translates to CASSQRRDSSNQPQHF.

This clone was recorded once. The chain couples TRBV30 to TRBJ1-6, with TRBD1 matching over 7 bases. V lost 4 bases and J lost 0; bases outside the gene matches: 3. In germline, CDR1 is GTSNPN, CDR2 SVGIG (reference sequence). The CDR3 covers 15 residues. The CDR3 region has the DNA TGTGCCTGGACAGGGGGTAGCTCCTATAATTCACCCCTCCACTTT. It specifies CAWTGGSSYNSPLHF.

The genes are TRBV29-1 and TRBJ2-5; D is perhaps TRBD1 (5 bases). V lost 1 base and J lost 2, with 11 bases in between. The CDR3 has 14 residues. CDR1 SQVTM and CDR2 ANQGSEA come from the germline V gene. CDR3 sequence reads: CSVEAARDQETQYF. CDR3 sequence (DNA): TGCAGCGTTGAAGCGGCCAGGGATCAAGAGACCCAGTACTTC. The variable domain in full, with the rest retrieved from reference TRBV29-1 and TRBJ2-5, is SAVISQKPSRDICQRGTSLTIQCQVDSQVTMMFWYRQQPGQSLTLIATANQGSEATYESGFVIDKFPISRPNLTFSTLTVSNMSPEDSSIYLCSVEAARDQETQYFGPGTRLLVL.

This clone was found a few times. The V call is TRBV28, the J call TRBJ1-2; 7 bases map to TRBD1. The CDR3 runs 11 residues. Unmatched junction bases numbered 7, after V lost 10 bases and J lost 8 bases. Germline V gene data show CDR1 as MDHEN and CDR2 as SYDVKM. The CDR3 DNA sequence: TGTGCCACCCGGCAGGGGGGAGGCTACACCTTC. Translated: CATRQGGGYTF.

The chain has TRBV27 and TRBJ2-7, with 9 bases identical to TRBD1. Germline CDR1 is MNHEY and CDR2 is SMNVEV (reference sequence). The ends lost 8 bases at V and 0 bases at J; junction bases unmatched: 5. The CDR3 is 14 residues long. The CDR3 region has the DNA TGTGCCAGCGCTTGGGACAGGGTCTCCTACGAGCAGTACTTC. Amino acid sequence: CASAWDRVSYEQYF.

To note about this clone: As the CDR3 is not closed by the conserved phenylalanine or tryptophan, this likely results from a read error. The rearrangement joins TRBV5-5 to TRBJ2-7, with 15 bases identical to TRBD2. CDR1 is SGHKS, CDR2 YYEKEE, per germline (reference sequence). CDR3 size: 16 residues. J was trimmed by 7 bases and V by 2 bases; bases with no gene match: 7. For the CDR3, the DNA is TGTGCCAGCAGCTTACCTCAGGGACTAGCGGGAGGAGAGCAGTACTCC. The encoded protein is CASSLPQGLAGGEQYS.

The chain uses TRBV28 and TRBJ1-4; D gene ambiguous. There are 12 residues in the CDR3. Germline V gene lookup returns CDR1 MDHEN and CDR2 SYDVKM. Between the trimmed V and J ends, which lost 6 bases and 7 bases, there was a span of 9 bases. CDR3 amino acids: CASSPYSEKLFF. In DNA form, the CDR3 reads TGTGCCAGCAGCCCCTACTCTGAAAAACTGTTTTTT.

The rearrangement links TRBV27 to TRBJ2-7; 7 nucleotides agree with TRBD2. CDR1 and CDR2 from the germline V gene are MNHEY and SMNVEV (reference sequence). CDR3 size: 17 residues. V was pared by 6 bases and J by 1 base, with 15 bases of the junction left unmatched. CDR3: CASSRYSPDGRSYEQYF. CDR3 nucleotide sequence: TGTGCCAGCAGCCGATACTCCCCGGACGGGAGGTCCTACGAGCAGTACTTC.

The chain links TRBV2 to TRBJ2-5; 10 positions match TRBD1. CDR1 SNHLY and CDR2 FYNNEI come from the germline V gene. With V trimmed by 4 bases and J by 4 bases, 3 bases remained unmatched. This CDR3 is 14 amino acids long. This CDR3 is CASSGDRGIETQYF. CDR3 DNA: TGTGCCAGCAGTGGGGACAGGGGAATAGAGACCCAGTACTTC.

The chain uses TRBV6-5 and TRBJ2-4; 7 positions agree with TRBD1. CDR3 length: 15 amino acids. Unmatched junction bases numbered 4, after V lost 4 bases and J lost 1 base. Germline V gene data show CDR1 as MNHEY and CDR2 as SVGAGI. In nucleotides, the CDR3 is TGTGCCAGCAGTTCCCAACAGGGGGCCAAAAACATTCAGTACTTC. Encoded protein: CASSSQQGAKNIQYF.

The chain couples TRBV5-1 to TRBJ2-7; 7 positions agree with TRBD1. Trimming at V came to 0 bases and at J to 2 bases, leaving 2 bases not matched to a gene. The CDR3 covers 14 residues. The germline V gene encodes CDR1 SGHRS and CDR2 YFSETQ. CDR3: CASSLGTGPYEQYF. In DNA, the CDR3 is TGCGCCAGCAGCTTGGGGACAGGTCCCTACGAGCAGTACTTC.